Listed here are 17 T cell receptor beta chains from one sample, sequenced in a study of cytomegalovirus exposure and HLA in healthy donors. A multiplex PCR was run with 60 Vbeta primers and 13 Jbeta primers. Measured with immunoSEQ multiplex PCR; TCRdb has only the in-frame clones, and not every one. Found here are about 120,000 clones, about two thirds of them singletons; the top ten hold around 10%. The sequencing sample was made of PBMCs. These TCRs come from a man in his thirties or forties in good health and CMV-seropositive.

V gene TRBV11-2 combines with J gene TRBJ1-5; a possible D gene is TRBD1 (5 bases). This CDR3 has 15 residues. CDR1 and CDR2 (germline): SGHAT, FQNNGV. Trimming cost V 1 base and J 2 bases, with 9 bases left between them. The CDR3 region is CASSLGPGGNQPQHF. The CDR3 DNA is TGTGCCAGCAGCTTAGGTCCGGGGGGCAATCAGCCCCAGCATTTT. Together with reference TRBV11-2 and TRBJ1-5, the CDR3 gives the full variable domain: EAGVAQSPRYKIIEKRQSVAFWCNPISGHATLYWYQQILGQGPKLLIQFQNNGVVDDSQLPKDRFSAERLKGVDSTLKIQPAKLEDSAVYLCASSLGPGGNQPQHFGDGTRLSIL.

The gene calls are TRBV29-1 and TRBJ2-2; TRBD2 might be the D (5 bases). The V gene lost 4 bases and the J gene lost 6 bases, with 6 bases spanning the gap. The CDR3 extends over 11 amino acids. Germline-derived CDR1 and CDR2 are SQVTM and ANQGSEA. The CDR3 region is CSVAGAGELFF. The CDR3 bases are TGCAGCGTTGCCGGGGCCGGGGAGCTGTTTTTT.

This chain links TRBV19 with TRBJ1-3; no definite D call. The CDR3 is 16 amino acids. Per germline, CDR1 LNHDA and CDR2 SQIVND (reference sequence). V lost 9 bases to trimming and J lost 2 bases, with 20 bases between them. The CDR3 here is CASEVGRKEAGNTIYF. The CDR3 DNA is TGTGCCAGCGAGGTGGGTAGGAAAGAGGCTGGAAACACCATATATTTT.

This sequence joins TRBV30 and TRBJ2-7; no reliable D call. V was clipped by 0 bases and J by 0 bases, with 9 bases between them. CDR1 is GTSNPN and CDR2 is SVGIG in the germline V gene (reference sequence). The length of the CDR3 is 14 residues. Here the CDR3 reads CAWSVRRSSYEQYF. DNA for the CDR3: TGTGCCTGGAGTGTAAGGCGGAGCTCCTACGAGCAGTACTTC.

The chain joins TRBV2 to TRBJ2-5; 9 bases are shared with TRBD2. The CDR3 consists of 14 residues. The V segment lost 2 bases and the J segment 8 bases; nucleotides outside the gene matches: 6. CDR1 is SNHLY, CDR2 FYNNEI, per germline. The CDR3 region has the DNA TGTGCCAGCAGTGAACTAGCGGGGTCGGCCACCCAGTACTTC. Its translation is CASSELAGSATQYF.

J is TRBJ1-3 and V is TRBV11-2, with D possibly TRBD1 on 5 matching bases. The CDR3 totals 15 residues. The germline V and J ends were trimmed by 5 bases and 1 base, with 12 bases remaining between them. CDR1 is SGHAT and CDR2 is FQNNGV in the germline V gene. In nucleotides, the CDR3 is TGTGCCAGCAGCCGAATCGGGGGGTCTGGAAACACCATATATTTT. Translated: CASSRIGGSGNTIYF.

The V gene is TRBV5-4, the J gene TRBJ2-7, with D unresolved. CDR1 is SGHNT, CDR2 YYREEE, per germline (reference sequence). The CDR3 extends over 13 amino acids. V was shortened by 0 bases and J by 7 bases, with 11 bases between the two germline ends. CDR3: CASSLDLGKEQYV. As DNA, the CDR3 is TGTGCCAGCAGCTTGGATCTTGGAAAGGAGCAGTACGTC.

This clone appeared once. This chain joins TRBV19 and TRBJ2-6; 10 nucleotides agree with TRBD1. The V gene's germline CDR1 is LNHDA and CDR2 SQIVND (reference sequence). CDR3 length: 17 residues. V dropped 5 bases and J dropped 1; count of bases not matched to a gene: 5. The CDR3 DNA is TGTGCCAGTAGTCCGGACAGGGGGGGGTCTGGGGCCAACGTCCTGACTTTC. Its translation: CASSPDRGGSGANVLTF. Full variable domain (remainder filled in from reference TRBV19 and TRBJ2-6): DGGITQSPKYLFRKEGQNVTLSCEQNLNHDAMYWYRQDPGQGLRLIYYSQIVNDFQKGDIAEGYSVSREKKESFPLTVTSAQKNPTAFYLCASSPDRGGSGANVLTFGAGSRLTVL.

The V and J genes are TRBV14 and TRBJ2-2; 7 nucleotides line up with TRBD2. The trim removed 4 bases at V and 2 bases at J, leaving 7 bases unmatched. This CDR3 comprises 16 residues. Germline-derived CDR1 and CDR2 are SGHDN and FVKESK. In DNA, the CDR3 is TGTGCCAGCAGCCTCGAAGCGGGATTAAACACCGGGGAGCTGTTTTTT. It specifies CASSLEAGLNTGELFF.

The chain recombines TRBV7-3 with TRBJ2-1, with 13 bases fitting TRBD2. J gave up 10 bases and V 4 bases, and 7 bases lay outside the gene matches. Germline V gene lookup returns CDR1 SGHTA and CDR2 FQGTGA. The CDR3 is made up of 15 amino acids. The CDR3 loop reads CASSSGLAGAGEQFF. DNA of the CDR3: TGTGCCAGCAGCTCCGGACTAGCGGGGGCAGGCGAGCAGTTCTTC.

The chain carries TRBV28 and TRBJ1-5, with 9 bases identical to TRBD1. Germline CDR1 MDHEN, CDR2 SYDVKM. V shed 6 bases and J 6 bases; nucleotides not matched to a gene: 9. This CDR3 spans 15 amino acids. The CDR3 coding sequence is TGTGCCAGCAGGGGGGGACAGGGTAGGGGTCAGCCCCAGCATTTT. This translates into CASRGGQGRGQPQHF.

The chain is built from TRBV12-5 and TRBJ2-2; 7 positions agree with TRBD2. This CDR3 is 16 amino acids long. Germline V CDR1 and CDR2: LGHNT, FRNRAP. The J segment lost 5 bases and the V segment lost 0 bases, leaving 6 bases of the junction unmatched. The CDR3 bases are TGTGCTAGTGGTTTGGTACGAAACGGGGGGACCGGGGAGCTGTTTTTT. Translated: CASGLVRNGGTGELFF.

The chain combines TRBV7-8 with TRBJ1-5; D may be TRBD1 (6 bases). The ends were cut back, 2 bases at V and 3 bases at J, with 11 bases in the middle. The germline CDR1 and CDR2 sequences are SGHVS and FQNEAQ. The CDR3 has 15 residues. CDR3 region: CASSLSWTDNQPQHF. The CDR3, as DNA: TGTGCCAGCAGCTTATCCTGGACAGACAATCAGCCCCAGCATTTT.

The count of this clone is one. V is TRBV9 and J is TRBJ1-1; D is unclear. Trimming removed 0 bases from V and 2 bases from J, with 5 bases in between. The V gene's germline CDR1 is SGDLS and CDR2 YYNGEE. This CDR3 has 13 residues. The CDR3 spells CASSVAFNTEAFF. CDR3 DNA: TGTGCCAGCAGCGTAGCCTTCAACACTGAAGCTTTCTTT.

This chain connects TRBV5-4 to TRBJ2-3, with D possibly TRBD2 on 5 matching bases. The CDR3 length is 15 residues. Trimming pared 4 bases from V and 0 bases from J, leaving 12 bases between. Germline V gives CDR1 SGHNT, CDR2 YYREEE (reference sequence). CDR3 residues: CASSPPGKSTDTQYF. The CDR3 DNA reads TGTGCCAGCAGCCCCCCCGGGAAGAGCACAGATACGCAGTATTTT.

The CDR3 loop is CASSVTGGVSTDTQYF. CDR3 DNA: TGTGCCAGCAGCGTAACCGGGGGGGTTAGCACAGATACGCAGTATTTT. The chain combines TRBV9 with TRBJ2-3, with 8 nucleotides matching TRBD2. The CDR3 contains 16 residues. The germline gives CDR1 SGDLS, CDR2 YYNGEE. J lost 0 bases, V lost 1 base, and 4 bases had no gene match.

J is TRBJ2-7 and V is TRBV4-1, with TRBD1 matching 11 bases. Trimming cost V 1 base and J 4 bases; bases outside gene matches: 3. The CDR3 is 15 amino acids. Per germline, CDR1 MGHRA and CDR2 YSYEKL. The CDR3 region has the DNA TGCGCCAGCAGCCAAGCCGGGACAGGGGGGTACGAGCAGTACTTC. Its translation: CASSQAGTGGYEQYF.